The 2 T cell receptor beta chains below were found in one sample sequenced in a study of T cell responses to AZD1222 COVID-19 vaccine. TCRdb's table, derived via immunoSEQ multiplex PCR, lists solely in-frame clones and lacks some. The sample records 130,000 to 150,000 clones, 90% to 95% being singletons. The material was peripheral blood, obtained on day 0 of AZD1222 vaccination. The receptors come from an adult in good health.

The J gene is TRBJ1-3, the V gene TRBV5-5; D is possibly TRBD1 (5 bases). The V end was cut by 2 bases, the J end by 0 bases, with 9 bases between. The CDR3 is 15 residues long. In germline, CDR1 is SGHKS, CDR2 YYEKEE (reference sequence). The CDR3 bases are TGTGCCAGCAGCTTTCAGGGAGTCTCTGGAAACACCATATATTTT. Its translation: CASSFQGVSGNTIYF. The variable domain in full, with the rest retrieved from reference TRBV5-5 and TRBJ1-3, is DAGVTQSPTHLIKTRGQQVTLRCSPISGHKSVSWYQQVLGQGPQFIFQYYEKEERGRGNFPDRFSARQFPNYSSELNVNALLLGDSALYLCASSFQGVSGNTIYFGEGSWLTVV.

V and J are TRBV11-1 and TRBJ2-6; D unresolved. CDR3 size: 13 residues. Between the trimmed V and J ends, which lost 7 bases and 1 base, there was a span of 5 bases. Germline V CDR1 and CDR2: SGHAT, FQDESV (reference sequence). For the CDR3, the DNA is TGTGCCAGCACCTTTTCTGGGGCCAACGTCCTGACTTTC. Amino acids: CASTFSGANVLTF.